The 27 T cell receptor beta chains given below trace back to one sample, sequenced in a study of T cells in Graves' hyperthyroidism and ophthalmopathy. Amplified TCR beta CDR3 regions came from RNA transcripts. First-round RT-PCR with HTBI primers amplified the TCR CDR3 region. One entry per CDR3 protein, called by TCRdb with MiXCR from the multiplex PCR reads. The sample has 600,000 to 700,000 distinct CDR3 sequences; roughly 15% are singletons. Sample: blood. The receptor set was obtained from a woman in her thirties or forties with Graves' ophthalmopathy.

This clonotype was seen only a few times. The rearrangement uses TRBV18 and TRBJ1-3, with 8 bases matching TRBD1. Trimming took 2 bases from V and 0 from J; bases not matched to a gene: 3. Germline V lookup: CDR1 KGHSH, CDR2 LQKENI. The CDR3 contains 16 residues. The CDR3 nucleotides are TGTGCCAGCTCACCAATGACAGGGGACTCTGGAAACACCATATATTTT. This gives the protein CASSPMTGDSGNTIYF.

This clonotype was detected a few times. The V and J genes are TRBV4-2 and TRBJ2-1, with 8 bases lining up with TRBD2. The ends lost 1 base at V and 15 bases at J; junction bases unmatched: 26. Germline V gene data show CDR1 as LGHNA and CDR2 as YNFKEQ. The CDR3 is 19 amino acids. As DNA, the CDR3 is TGTGCCAGCAGCCAAGCCGGTTCCGGGACTAGTAGCATCTCGAGTGGGCTGTTCTTC. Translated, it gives CASSQAGSGTSSISSGLFF.

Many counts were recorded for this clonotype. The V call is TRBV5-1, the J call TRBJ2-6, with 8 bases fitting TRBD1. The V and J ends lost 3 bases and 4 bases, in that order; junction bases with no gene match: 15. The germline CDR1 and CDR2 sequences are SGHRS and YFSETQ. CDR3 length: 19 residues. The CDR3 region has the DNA TGCGCCAGCAGCTCGGGGGACAGGCCAAAACCAGGGGGGGCCAACGTCCTGACTTTC. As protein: CASSSGDRPKPGGANVLTF.

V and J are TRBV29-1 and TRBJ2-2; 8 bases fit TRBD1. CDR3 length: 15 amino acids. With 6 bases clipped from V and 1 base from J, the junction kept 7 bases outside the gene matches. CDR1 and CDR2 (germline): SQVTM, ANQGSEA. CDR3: CSVTGQGLNTGELFF. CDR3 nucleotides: TGCAGCGTCACTGGACAGGGACTGAACACCGGGGAGCTGTTTTTT.

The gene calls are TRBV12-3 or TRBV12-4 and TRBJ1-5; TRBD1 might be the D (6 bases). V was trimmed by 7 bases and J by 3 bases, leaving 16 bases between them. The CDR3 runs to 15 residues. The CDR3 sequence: CASTGGDSNNQPQHF. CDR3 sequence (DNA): TGTGCCAGCACGGGGGGCGATTCCAACAATCAGCCCCAGCATTTT.

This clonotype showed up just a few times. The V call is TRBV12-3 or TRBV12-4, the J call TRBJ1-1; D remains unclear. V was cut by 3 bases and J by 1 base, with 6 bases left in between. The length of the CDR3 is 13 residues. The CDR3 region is CASSLWKNTEAFF. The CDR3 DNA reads TGTGCCAGCAGTTTGTGGAAGAACACTGAAGCTTTCTTT.

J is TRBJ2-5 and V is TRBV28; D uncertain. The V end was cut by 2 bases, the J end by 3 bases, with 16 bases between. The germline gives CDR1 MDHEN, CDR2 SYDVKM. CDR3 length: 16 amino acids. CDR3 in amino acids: CASSLRDYRLKETQYF. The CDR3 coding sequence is TGTGCCAGCAGTTTACGCGATTATCGGTTAAAAGAGACCCAGTACTTC.

CDR3 sequence: CASSRQGPNYGYTF. The CDR3 DNA reads TGTGCCAGCAGTCGACAGGGCCCTAACTATGGCTACACCTTC. V and J are TRBV6-2 or TRBV6-3 and TRBJ1-2, with TRBD1 matching 7 bases. Looked up from germline, CDR1 is MNHEY and CDR2 is SVGEGT. This CDR3 has 14 amino acids. V was pared by 5 bases and J by 0 bases, with 3 bases of the junction left unmatched.

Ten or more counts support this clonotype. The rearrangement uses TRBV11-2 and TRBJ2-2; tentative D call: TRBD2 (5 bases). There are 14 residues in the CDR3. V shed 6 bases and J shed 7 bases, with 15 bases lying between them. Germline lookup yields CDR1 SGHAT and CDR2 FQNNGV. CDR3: CASRLLAVSGELFF. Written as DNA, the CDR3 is TGTGCCAGCAGGTTGCTAGCAGTGAGCGGGGAGCTGTTTTTT. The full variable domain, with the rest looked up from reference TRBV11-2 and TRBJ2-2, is EAGVAQSPRYKIIEKRQSVAFWCNPISGHATLYWYQQILGQGPKLLIQFQNNGVVDDSQLPKDRFSAERLKGVDSTLKIQPAKLEDSAVYLCASRLLAVSGELFFGEGSRLTVL.

As DNA, the CDR3 is TGTGCCAGCACCTTAAGTTACTTC. Translation gives CASTLSYF. The chain has TRBV2 and TRBJ2-5; D not certain. Trimming pared 7 bases from V and 14 bases from J, leaving 8 bases between. The CDR3 covers 8 residues. CDR1 is SNHLY, CDR2 FYNNEI, per germline.

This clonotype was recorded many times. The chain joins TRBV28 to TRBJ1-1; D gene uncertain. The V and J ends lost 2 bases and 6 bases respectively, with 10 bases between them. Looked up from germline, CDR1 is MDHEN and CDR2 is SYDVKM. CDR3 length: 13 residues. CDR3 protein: CASSLGGWAEAFF. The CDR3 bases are TGTGCCAGCAGTTTAGGAGGTTGGGCTGAAGCTTTCTTT.

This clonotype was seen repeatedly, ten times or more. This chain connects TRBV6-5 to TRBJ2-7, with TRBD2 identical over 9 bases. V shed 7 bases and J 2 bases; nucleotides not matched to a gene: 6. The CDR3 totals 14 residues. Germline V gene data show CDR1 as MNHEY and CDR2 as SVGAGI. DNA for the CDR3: TGTGCCAGCATGGGGCTAGCGGGAACCTACGAGCAGTACTTC. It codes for CASMGLAGTYEQYF.

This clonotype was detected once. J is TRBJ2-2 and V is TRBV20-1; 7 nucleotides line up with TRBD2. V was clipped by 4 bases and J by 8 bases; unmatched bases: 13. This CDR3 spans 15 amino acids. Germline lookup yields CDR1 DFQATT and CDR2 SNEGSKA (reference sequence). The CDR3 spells CSAKARREFVGELFF. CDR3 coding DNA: TGCAGTGCTAAGGCTAGGCGGGAGTTTGTGGGGGAGCTGTTTTTT.

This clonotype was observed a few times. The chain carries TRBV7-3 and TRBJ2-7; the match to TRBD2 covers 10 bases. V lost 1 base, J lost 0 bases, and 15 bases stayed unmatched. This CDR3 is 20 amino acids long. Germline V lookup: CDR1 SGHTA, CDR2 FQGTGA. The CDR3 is CASSLKSGGSGRASSYEQYF. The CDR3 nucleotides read TGTGCCAGCAGCTTAAAATCCGGTGGGAGCGGGAGGGCCAGCTCCTACGAGCAGTACTTC. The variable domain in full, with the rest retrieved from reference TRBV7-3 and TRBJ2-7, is GAGVSQTPSNKVTEKGKYVELRCDPISGHTALYWYRQSLGQGPEFLIYFQGTGAADDSGLPNDRFFAVRPEGSVSTLKIQRTERGDSAVYLCASSLKSGGSGRASSYEQYFGPGTRLTVT.

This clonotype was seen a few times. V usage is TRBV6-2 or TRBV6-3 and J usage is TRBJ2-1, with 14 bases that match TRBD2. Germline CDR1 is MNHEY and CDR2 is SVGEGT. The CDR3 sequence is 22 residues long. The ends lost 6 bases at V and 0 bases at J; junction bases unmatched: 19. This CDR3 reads CASRGRRHGTSGRPSSYNEQFF. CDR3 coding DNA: TGTGCCAGCAGGGGGCGGAGACACGGGACTAGCGGGAGACCTAGCTCCTACAATGAGCAGTTCTTC.

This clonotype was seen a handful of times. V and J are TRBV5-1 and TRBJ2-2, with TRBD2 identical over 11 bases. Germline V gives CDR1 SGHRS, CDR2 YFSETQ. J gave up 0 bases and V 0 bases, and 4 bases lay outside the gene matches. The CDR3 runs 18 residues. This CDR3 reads CASSLGMTSGANTGELFF. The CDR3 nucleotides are TGCGCCAGCAGCTTGGGGATGACTAGCGGGGCGAACACCGGGGAGCTGTTTTTT.

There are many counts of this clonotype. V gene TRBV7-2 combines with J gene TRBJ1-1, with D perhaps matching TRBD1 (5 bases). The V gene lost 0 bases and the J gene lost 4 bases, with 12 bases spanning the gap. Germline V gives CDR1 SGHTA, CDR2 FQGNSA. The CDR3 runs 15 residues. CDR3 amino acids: CASSLAGGSSTEAFF. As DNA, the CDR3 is TGTGCCAGCAGCTTAGCTGGGGGGAGTTCCACTGAAGCTTTCTTT.

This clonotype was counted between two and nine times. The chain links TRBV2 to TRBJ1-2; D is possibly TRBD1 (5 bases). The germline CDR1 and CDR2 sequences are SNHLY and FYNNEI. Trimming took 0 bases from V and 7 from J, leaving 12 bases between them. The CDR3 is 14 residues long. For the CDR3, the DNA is TGTGCCAGCAGTGAAGCGGGGACTGCCCGTGGCTACACCTTC. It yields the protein CASSEAGTARGYTF.

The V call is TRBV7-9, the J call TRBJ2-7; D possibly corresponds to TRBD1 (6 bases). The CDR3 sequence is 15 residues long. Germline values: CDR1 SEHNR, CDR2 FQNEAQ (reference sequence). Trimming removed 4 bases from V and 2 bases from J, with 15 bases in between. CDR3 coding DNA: TGTGCCAGCAGCTCTCCTAAGCAGGGGCCCTACGAGCAGTACTTC. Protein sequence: CASSSPKQGPYEQYF.

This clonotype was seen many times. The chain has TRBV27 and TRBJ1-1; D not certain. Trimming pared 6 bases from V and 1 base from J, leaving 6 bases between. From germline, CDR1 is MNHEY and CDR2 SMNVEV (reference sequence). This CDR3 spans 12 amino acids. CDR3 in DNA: TGTGCCAGCAGGAAGGGGAACACTGAAGCTTTCTTT. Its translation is CASRKGNTEAFF.

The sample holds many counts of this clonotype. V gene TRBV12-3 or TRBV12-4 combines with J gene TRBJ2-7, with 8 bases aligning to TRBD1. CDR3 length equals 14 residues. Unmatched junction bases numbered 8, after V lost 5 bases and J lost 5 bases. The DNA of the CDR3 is TGTGCCAGCAGTCCGGGGACAGGCCTGGACGAGCAGTACTTC. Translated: CASSPGTGLDEQYF.

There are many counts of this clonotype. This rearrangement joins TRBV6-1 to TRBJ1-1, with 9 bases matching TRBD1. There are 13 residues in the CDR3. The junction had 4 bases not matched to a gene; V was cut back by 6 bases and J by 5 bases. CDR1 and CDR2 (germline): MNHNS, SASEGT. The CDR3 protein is CASRDRGWTEAFF. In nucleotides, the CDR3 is TGTGCCAGCAGGGACAGGGGATGGACTGAAGCTTTCTTT.

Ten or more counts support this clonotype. The CDR3 sequence is CAWRTGAPEAFF. The CDR3 nucleotides read TGTGCCTGGAGGACAGGGGCCCCTGAAGCTTTCTTT. The J gene is TRBJ1-1, the V gene TRBV30; 8 nucleotides line up with TRBD1. The CDR3 totals 12 residues. The junction had 3 bases not matched to a gene; V was cut back by 3 bases and J by 6 bases. Germline loops: CDR1 GTSNPN, CDR2 SVGIG (reference sequence).

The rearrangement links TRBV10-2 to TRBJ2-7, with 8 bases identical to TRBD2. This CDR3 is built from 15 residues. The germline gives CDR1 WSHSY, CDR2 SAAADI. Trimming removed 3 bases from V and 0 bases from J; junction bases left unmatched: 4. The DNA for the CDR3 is TGCGCCAGCAGTGAAACGAGCGGGGGCTCCTACGAGCAGTACTTC. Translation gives CASSETSGGSYEQYF.

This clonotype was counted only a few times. The DNA for the CDR3 is TGTGCCAGCAGCCCAAGTCATGAGGGCGAGCAGTACTTC. This encodes CASSPSHEGEQYF. V is TRBV3-1 and J is TRBJ2-7; tentatively, D is TRBD2 (5 bases). Germline assignment: CDR1 LGHDT and CDR2 YNNKEL (reference sequence). This CDR3 comprises 13 residues. Trimming took off 4 bases at V and 6 bases at J, with 13 bases between the two ends.

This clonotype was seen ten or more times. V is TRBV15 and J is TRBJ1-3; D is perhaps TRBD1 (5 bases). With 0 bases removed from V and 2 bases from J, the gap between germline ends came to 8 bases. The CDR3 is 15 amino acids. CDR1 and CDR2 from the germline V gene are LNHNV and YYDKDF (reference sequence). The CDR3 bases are TGTGCCACCAGCAGAGATCCCAGGGCTGGAAACACCATATATTTT. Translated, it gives CATSRDPRAGNTIYF. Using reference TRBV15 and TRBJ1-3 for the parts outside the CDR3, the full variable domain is DAMVIQNPRYQVTQFGKPVTLSCSQTLNHNVMYWYQQKSSQAPKLLFHYYDKDFNNEADTPDNFQSRRPNTSFCFLDIRSPGLGDTAMYLCATSRDPRAGNTIYFGEGSWLTVV.

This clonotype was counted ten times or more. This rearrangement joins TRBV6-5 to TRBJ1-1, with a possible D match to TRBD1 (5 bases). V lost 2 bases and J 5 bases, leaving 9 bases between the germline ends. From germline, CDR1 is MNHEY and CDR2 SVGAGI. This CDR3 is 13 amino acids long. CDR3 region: CASSYRGRTEAFF. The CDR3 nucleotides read TGTGCCAGCAGTTACAGGGGAAGGACTGAAGCTTTCTTT.